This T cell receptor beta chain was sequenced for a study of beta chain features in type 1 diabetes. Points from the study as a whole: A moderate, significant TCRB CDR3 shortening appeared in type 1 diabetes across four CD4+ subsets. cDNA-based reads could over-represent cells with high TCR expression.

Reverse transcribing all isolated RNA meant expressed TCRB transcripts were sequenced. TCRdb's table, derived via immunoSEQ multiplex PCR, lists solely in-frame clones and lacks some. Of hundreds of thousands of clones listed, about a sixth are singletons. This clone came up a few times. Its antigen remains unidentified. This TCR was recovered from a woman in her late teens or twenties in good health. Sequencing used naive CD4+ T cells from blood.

The CDR3 spells CASSAQDYGYTF. The CDR3, as DNA: TGTGCCAGCAGCGCACAGGACTATGGCTACACCTTC. J is TRBJ1-2 and V is TRBV7-9, with D perhaps TRBD1 (5 bases). This CDR3 has 12 amino acids. Trimming removed 5 bases at V and 3 bases at J, with 7 bases between. Germline CDR1 is SEHNR and CDR2 is FQNEAQ (reference sequence).